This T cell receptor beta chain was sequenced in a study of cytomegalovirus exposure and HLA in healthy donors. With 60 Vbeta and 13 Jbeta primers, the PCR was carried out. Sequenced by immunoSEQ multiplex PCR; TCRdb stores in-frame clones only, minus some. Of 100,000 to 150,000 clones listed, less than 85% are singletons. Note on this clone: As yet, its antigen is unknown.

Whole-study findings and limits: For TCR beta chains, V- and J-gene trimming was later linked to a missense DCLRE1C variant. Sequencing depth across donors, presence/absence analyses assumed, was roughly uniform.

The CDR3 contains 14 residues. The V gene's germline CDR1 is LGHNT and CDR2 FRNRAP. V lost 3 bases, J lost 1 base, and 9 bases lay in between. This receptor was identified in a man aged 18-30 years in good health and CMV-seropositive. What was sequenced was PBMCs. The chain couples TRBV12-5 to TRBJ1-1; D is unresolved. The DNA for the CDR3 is TGTGCTAGTGGTTTAGAACTCGAGAACACTGAAGCTTTCTTT. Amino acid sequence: CASGLELENTEAFF.